This T cell receptor beta chain stems from a study of blood T cell repertoires in COVID-19. In the case of this clone: The sample carries other DNA sequences with the same CDR3.

The authors' processing: Amplified reference gene primers provided the basis for estimating nucleated cell counts. Clones were sequenced by immunoSEQ multiplex PCR, and TCRdb holds only the in-frame ones, with some missing. That table furnishes V, J and clone size, whereas the DNA furnished D and trimming. The sample yields about 210,000 clones, about 91% seen once. The length of the CDR3 is 16 residues. Trimming left V 1 base short and J 5 bases short, with 13 bases between. Germline V gene sequence: CDR1 SGHRS, CDR2 YFSETQ. Sequencing was carried out using peripheral blood. The chain has TRBV5-1 and TRBJ1-6; a possible D gene is TRBD1 (6 bases). The sequence was obtained from a woman between 35 and 50 years old with acute or convalescent COVID-19. The CDR3 protein is CASSLLGRGDNSPLHF. DNA of the CDR3: TGCGCCAGCAGCTTGTTAGGCAGGGGAGATAATTCACCCCTCCACTTT.